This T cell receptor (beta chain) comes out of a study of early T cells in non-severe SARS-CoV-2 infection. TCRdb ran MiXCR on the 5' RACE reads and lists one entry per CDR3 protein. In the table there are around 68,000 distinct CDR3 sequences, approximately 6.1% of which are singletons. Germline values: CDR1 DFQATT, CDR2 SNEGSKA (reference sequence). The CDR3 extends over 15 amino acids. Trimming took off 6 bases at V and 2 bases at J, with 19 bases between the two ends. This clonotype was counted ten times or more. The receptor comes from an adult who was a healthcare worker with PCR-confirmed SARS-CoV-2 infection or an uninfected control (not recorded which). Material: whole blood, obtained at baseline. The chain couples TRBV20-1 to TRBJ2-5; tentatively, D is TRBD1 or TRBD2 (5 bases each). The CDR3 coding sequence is TGCAGTGCAAACCCGGGACCGTCGTATCAAGAGACCCAGTACTTC. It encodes CSANPGPSYQETQYF.